The 2 T cell receptor beta chains in this list originate from one sample, sequenced in a study of CD4+ T cells in melanoma. The method was immunoSEQ multiplex PCR; TCRdb's version includes in-frame clones alone and lacks a portion of them. The table records over a hundred clones, over 60% of them present only once. Specimen: a T cell line or clone, from whole sample or a sorted T cell fraction (not recorded which). These receptors all stem from a human donor with melanoma. Some clones in this sample may be carry-over from other donors' samples.

This clone was found a few times. The chain joins TRBV9 to TRBJ2-3; D unclear. The CDR3 has 14 amino acids. The germline V gene has CDR1 SGDLS and CDR2 YYNGEE. V was trimmed by 1 base and J by 8 bases, leaving 14 bases between them. CDR3: CASSVNWYPVTQYF. CDR3 bases: TGTGCCAGCAGCGTAAATTGGTACCCCGTTACGCAGTATTTT.

The rearrangement uses TRBV28 and TRBJ2-7; no firm D call. Between the trimmed V and J ends, which lost 5 bases and 1 base, there was a span of 9 bases. CDR1 and CDR2 from the germline V gene are MDHEN and SYDVKM. This CDR3 has 13 amino acids. CDR3 sequence: CASSTVPSYEQYF. The CDR3, as DNA: TGTGCCAGCAGTACAGTGCCTTCCTACGAGCAGTACTTC.